This T cell receptor beta chain was recovered during a study of T cell responses to AZD1222 COVID-19 vaccine. Broader study findings: Spike-specific TCR breadth and depth both grew after two AZD1222 doses.

TCRdb's table, derived via immunoSEQ multiplex PCR, lists solely in-frame clones and lacks some. The data contain approximately 88,000 clones, 90% of them singletons. This CDR3 has 17 residues. Looked up from germline, CDR1 is LGHDT and CDR2 is YNNKEL (reference sequence). V lost 2 bases and J lost 3, with 20 bases in between. This clone was detected once. Its antigen is unknown. The TCR sequence derives from an adult who received the AZD1222 COVID-19 vaccine. The sample in question was peripheral blood, obtained 28 days after the second AZD1222 dose. This chain uses TRBV3-1 (or the pseudogene TRBV3-2) with TRBJ2-7; TRBD1 might be the D (6 bases). CDR3 sequence: CASSQIPSRTVLYEQYF. CDR3 coding DNA: TGTGCCAGCAGCCAAATCCCTTCGAGGACAGTCCTCTACGAGCAGTACTTC.